The 7 T cell receptor beta chains reported below all come from one sample, sequenced in a study of T cells in Graves' hyperthyroidism and ophthalmopathy. Amplification yielded TCR beta CDR3 regions, with RNA transcripts as the source. TCR CDR3 regions were first amplified by RT-PCR with HTBI primers. TCRdb used MiXCR to reprocess the multiplex PCR reads, holding one entry per CDR3 protein. Among roughly 570,000 distinct CDR3 sequences listed, 40% to 55% were seen once. The sample consisted of peripheral blood or thyroid tissue (not recorded which). All receptors come from an adult woman with Graves' disease, either hyperthyroidism or ophthalmopathy (not recorded which).

The chain joins TRBV12-3 or TRBV12-4 to TRBJ1-1; D remains unclear. This CDR3 is built from 14 residues. The V and J ends lost 4 bases and 0 bases respectively, with 9 bases between them. DNA of the CDR3: TGTGCCAGCAGTTCCGGACTCTTGAACACTGAAGCTTTCTTT. As protein: CASSSGLLNTEAFF.

The chain employs TRBV19 and TRBJ1-1, with 9 bases that match TRBD1. This CDR3 has 16 residues. Trimming removed 5 bases from V and 3 bases from J; junction bases left unmatched: 10. The V gene's germline CDR1 is LNHDA and CDR2 SQIVND (reference sequence). The chain's CDR3 is CASSRPGTGLHTEAFF. CDR3 coding DNA: TGTGCCAGTAGTCGCCCCGGGACAGGGCTTCACACTGAAGCTTTCTTT. Full variable domain (remainder filled in from reference TRBV19 and TRBJ1-1): DGGITQSPKYLFRKEGQNVTLSCEQNLNHDAMYWYRQDPGQGLRLIYYSQIVNDFQKGDIAEGYSVSREKKESFPLTVTSAQKNPTAFYLCASSRPGTGLHTEAFFGQGTRLTVV.

V is TRBV5-8 and J is TRBJ1-5; 7 bases agree with TRBD1. The CDR3 has 16 amino acids. The germline V gene encodes CDR1 SGHTS and CDR2 YDEGEE. The V gene end was trimmed by 3 bases and the J gene end by 3 bases; junction bases not matched to a gene: 9. Here the CDR3 reads CASSSQGTEPNQPQHF. The CDR3, as DNA: TGTGCCAGCAGCTCCCAAGGGACAGAACCCAATCAGCCCCAGCATTTT.

This clonotype was picked up a small number of times. V and J are TRBV28 and TRBJ1-6; a possible D gene is TRBD1 (5 bases). The length of the CDR3 is 15 residues. Trimming pared 3 bases from V and 5 bases from J, leaving 11 bases between. The germline CDR1 and CDR2 sequences are MDHEN and SYDVKM. CDR3 protein: CASSFKGRNNSPLHF. CDR3 sequence (DNA): TGTGCCAGCAGTTTCAAGGGGCGGAATAATTCACCCCTCCACTTT.

V usage is TRBV7-2 and J usage is TRBJ1-1, with D uncertain. Trimming left V 6 bases short and J 0 bases short, with 14 bases between. Germline CDR1 and CDR2: SGHTA and FQGNSA. This CDR3 is built from 15 residues. The CDR3 loop is CASRPPGFMNTEAFF. CDR3 in DNA: TGTGCCAGCAGGCCTCCGGGATTCATGAACACTGAAGCTTTCTTT.

The chain is built from TRBV29-1 and TRBJ2-5; D gene unclear. The germline CDR1 and CDR2 sequences are SQVTM and ANQGSEA. The CDR3 extends over 15 amino acids. V lost 2 bases to trimming and J lost 1 base, with 14 bases between them. The CDR3: CSVELVRNGQETQYF. The DNA of the CDR3 is TGCAGCGTTGAACTGGTACGGAATGGCCAAGAGACCCAGTACTTC.

The chain has TRBV6-5 and TRBJ1-1, with D unresolved. V gave up 6 bases and J gave up 5 bases, with 16 bases separating them. This CDR3 comprises 14 residues. Germline V lookup: CDR1 MNHEY, CDR2 SVGAGI. Written as DNA, the CDR3 is TGTGCCAGCAGCCTCCCGGTAAGTTATACTGAAGCTTTCTTT. This gives the protein CASSLPVSYTEAFF.